The entry below describes one T cell receptor beta chain. The data stem from a study of PD-1 blockade in classical Hodgkin lymphoma. As for the study in general: Each patient was given nivolumab 3 mg/kg through a vein every 2 weeks.

The CDR3 covers 15 residues. CDR1 is SGDLS and CDR2 is YYNGEE in the germline V gene. V shed 1 base, J shed 2 bases, and the junction held 3 bases outside the gene matches. This sample's time point: cycle 4 day 1 (C4D1), after less than 7 weeks of nivolumab. There was relapse after autologous stem cell transplantation in every patient, and there was variation in brentuximab vedotin exposure. Thawed PBMCs yielded CD4+ T cells through magnetic negative selection. Classifying best responses yielded complete response, partial response or progressive disease. Method: immunoSEQ multiplex PCR; TCRdb's copy keeps in-frame clones and lacks some. The repertoire holds 10,000 to 15,000 clones, roughly 80% seen once, with roughly 0.88% in the top ten.

The chain is built from TRBV9 and TRBJ2-3; 8 bases line up with TRBD1. The material sequenced was CD4+ T cells from blood, taken before the fourth cycle of nivolumab. The sequence was collected from a human donor with classical Hodgkin lymphoma. CDR3 sequence (DNA): TGTGCCAGCAGCGTAAGCCAGGGGGCCACAGATACGCAGTATTTT. This translates into CASSVSQGATDTQYF.